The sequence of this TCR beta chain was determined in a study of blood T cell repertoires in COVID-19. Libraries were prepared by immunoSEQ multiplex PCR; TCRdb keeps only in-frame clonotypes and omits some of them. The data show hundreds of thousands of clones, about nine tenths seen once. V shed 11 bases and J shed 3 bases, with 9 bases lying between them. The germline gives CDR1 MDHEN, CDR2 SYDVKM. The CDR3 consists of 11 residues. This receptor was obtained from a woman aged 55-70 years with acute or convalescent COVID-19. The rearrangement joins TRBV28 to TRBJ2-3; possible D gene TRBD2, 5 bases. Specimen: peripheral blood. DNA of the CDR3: TGTGCCGGGAGAAGAACAGATACGCAGTATTTT. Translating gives CAGRRTDTQYF.